The clone carrying this T cell receptor beta chain was detected many times. What it recognizes is unknown. Trimming removed 0 bases at V and 0 bases at J, with 5 bases between. The germline V gene encodes CDR1 MRHNA and CDR2 SNTAGT. The CDR3 covers 15 residues. These data are taken from a study of CD8+CD57+ T cells in acquired aplastic anemia. Study-level background: Healthy donors gave some 10 million reads on average for CD4+ cells. Study-wide points: Patients and controls had in common approximately 30 CD8+ CDR3 sequences.

Genomic DNA, serving as template, underwent TCR beta VDJ and CDR3 profiling. From the reads, TCRdb called clonotypes with MiXCR, one entry per CDR3 protein. The sample has tens of thousands of distinct CDR3 sequences, around 72% seen once. This sequence joins TRBV6-4 and TRBJ2-2; D is perhaps TRBD1 (5 bases). This receptor was identified in a human donor in good health, serving as a control. The sequenced material came from sorted CD4+, CD8+, or CD8+CD57+ T cells (not recorded which) from PBMCs. The CDR3 sequence is CASSDSTANTGELFF. The CDR3 nucleotides are TGTGCCAGCAGTGACTCGACAGCGAACACCGGGGAGCTGTTTTTT.